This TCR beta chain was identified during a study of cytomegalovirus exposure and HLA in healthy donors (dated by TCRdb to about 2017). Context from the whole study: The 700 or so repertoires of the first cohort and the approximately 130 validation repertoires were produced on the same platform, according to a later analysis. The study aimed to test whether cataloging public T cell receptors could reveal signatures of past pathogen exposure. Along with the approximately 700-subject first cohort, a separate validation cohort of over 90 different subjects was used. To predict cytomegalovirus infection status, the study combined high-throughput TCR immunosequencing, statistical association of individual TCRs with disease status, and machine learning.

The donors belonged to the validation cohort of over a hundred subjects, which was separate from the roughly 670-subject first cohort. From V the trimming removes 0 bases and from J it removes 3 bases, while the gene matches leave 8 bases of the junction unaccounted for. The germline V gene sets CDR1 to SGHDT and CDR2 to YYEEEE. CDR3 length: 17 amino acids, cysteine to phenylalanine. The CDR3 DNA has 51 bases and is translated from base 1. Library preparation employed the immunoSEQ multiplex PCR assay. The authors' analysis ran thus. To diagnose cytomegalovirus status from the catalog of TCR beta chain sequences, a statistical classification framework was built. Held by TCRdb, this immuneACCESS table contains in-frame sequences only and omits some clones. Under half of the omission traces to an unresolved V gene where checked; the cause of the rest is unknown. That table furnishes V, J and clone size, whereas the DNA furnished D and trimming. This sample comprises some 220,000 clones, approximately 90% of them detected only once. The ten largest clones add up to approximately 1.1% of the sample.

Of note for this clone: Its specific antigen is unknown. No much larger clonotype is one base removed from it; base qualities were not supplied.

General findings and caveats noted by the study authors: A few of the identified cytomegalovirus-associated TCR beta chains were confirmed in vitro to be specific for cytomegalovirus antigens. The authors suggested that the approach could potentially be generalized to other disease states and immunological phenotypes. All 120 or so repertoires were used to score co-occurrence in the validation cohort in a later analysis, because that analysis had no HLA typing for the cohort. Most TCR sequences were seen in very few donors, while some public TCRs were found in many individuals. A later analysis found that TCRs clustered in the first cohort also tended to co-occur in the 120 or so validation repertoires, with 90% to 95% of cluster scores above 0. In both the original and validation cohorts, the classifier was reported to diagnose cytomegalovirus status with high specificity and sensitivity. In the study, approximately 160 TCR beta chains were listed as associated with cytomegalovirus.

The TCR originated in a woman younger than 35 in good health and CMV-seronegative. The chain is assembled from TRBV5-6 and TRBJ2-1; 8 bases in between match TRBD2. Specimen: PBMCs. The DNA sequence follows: TGTGCCAGCAGCTTGGAAGGTATTAGCGGGAACTACAATGAGCAGTTCTTC. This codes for CASSLEGISGNYNEQFF.